These 18 T cell receptor beta chains were all obtained from the same sample, sequenced in a study of T cell repertoires and Cas9 in healthy adults. The method was immunoSEQ multiplex PCR; TCRdb's version includes in-frame clones alone and lacks a portion of them. The sample holds more than 20,000 clones, 80% to 95% seen once. Specimen: CD4+ effector T cells (CD127+, CD25-, CD137-, CD154-) from PBMCs; culture status not recorded. The receptor set was obtained from a human donor in good health.

The chain recombines TRBV6-1 with TRBJ1-1; 7 nucleotides align to TRBD1. Unmatched junction bases numbered 7, after V lost 1 base and J lost 5 bases. This CDR3 is 15 amino acids long. Germline CDR1 MNHNS, CDR2 SASEGT. The chain's CDR3 is CASSEGIPGQTEAFF. The CDR3 DNA reads TGTGCCAGCAGTGAAGGGATACCGGGACAGACTGAAGCTTTCTTT.

This clone has a single count. CDR3 in amino acids: CASSEADRNTIYF. The CDR3 coding sequence is TGTGCCAGCAGTGAAGCGGACCGAAACACCATATATTTT. This chain connects TRBV6-5 to TRBJ1-3; D is uncertain. Germline lookup yields CDR1 MNHEY and CDR2 SVGAGI. Trimming removed 5 bases from V and 5 bases from J, with 10 bases in between. The CDR3 is 13 amino acids.

The chain links TRBV4-2 to TRBJ2-7, with D perhaps matching TRBD1 (5 bases). This CDR3 has 15 amino acids. The V gene's germline CDR1 is LGHNA and CDR2 YNFKEQ. Trimming left V 0 bases short and J 3 bases short, with 12 bases between. As DNA, the CDR3 is TGTGCCAGCAGCCAAGATAGGACACTGCTCTACGAGCAGTACTTC. This translates into CASSQDRTLLYEQYF.

The chain couples TRBV7-2 to TRBJ2-3, with 13 bases aligning to TRBD2. This CDR3 contains 16 residues. With V trimmed by 3 bases and J by 4 bases, 4 bases remained unmatched. Germline V gene data show CDR1 as SGHTA and CDR2 as FQGNSA. The chain's CDR3 is CASSLTSGGHPDTQYF. CDR3 coding DNA: TGTGCCAGCAGCTTGACTAGCGGGGGGCACCCAGATACGCAGTATTTT.

This rearrangement joins TRBV5-3 to TRBJ2-7; D may match TRBD1 or TRBD2 (5 bases each). TRBV5-3 belongs to the ORF category, with a function that is uncertain. This CDR3 is 13 amino acids long. Trimming cost V 4 bases and J 7 bases, with 15 bases left between them. CDR3 sequence reads: CARSRTGQWEQYV. The CDR3 bases are TGTGCCAGAAGCCGTACGGGGCAATGGGAGCAGTACGTC.

The gene calls are TRBV7-6 and TRBJ2-5; 9 positions agree with TRBD2. The V and J ends lost 1 base and 2 bases, in that order; junction bases with no gene match: 2. The germline gives CDR1 SGHVS, CDR2 FNYEAQ. This CDR3 is 15 amino acids long. The CDR3 region has the DNA TGTGCCAGCAGCTTAGGGCGGGAGGGACAAGAGACCCAGTACTTC. This gives the protein CASSLGREGQETQYF.

The V gene is TRBV5-1, the J gene TRBJ1-1, with a tentative D call TRBD1 (5 bases). The V end lost 4 bases, the J end lost 3 bases, and 16 bases lay between the germline ends. Germline CDR1 reads SGHRS; CDR2 reads YFSETQ. The CDR3 has 15 amino acids. This CDR3 is CASSKTQGGDTEAFF. The CDR3 nucleotides read TGCGCCAGCAGCAAAACCCAGGGAGGGGACACTGAAGCTTTCTTT.

In DNA, the CDR3 is TGTGCCACCGGAGGGGGGGCGGACACAGATACGCAGTATTTT. This translates into CATGGGADTDTQYF. This rearrangement joins TRBV10-3 to TRBJ2-3; D is possibly TRBD2 (7 bases). Trimming removed 10 bases at V and 2 bases at J, with 16 bases between. The germline gives CDR1 ENHRY, CDR2 SYGVKD. The CDR3 runs 14 residues.

This sequence joins TRBV7-9 and TRBJ2-1, with D perhaps TRBD1 or TRBD2 (5 bases each). The V and J ends lost 8 bases and 9 bases respectively, with 17 bases between them. CDR1 is SEHNR and CDR2 is FQNEAQ in the germline V gene (reference sequence). The CDR3 is 13 amino acids. CDR3 amino acids: CASGDLQSGEQFF. The CDR3 DNA sequence: TGTGCCAGCGGGGACCTTCAATCTGGTGAGCAGTTCTTC.

The CDR3 coding sequence is TGTGCCAGCAGCTTAGCGGGAAGATACAATGAGCAGTTCTTC. It translates to CASSLAGRYNEQFF. This rearrangement joins TRBV7-2 to TRBJ2-1; D ambiguous. Germline-derived CDR1 and CDR2 are SGHTA and FQGNSA. CDR3 length: 14 amino acids. Trimming left V 0 bases short and J 4 bases short, with 7 bases between. The entire variable domain, with the rest obtained from reference TRBV7-2 and TRBJ2-1, is as follows: GAGVSQSPSNKVTEKGKDVELRCDPISGHTALYWYRQSLGQGLEFLIYFQGNSAPDKSGLPSDRFSAERTGGSVSTLTIQRTQQEDSAVYLCASSLAGRYNEQFFGPGTRLTVL.

The chain recombines TRBV6-1 with TRBJ2-6, with TRBD1 as a possible D gene (5 bases). The CDR3 has 15 residues. Germline V gives CDR1 MNHNS, CDR2 SASEGT. Trimming removed 8 bases at V and 0 bases at J, with 11 bases between. In DNA, the CDR3 is TGTGCCAGCTTCAGGGTTAGCTCTGGGGCCAACGTCCTGACTTTC. Translation gives CASFRVSSGANVLTF.

The J gene is TRBJ2-7, the V gene TRBV5-1; tentative D call: TRBD2 (6 bases). Germline CDR1 SGHRS, CDR2 YFSETQ. This CDR3 has 15 amino acids. Trimming removed 0 bases from V and 4 bases from J, with 14 bases in between. The CDR3 DNA is TGCGCCAGCAGCTTGGCCGGGAAAGCGGGTTACGAGCAGTACTTC. Translated: CASSLAGKAGYEQYF.

This clone was observed once. The chain couples TRBV5-1 to TRBJ2-3; D is possibly TRBD2 (5 bases). The length of the CDR3 is 13 residues. Trimming took 6 bases from V and 5 from J, leaving 13 bases between them. Germline-derived CDR1 and CDR2 are SGHRS and YFSETQ. The CDR3 region is CASTYGIGDTQYF. The CDR3 DNA follows: TGCGCCAGCACGTACGGGATCGGAGATACGCAGTATTTT.

The genes are TRBV4-3 and TRBJ1-5; no firm D call. Trimming cost V 0 bases and J 4 bases, with 10 bases left between them. CDR3 length equals 15 residues. CDR1 is LGHNA and CDR2 is YSLEER in the germline V gene. The CDR3 DNA reads TGCGCCAGCAGCCAAGATCTGGATGGGAATCAGCCCCAGCATTTT. Encoded protein: CASSQDLDGNQPQHF.

The V call is TRBV6-1, the J call TRBJ1-1; D unclear. The V gene's germline CDR1 is MNHNS and CDR2 SASEGT. This CDR3 is 13 amino acids long. The V end was cut by 7 bases, the J end by 0 bases, with 9 bases between. The CDR3 DNA sequence: TGTGCCAGCAACATCTTAATGAACACTGAAGCTTTCTTT. It translates to CASNILMNTEAFF.

This chain joins TRBV7-2 and TRBJ2-1; TRBD2 agrees at 8 bases. Germline V lookup: CDR1 SGHTA, CDR2 FQGNSA. V was clipped by 1 base and J by 0 bases; unmatched bases: 5. This CDR3 is 17 amino acids long. CDR3 residues: CASSLVASGSSYNEQFF. The CDR3 nucleotides are TGTGCCAGCAGCTTAGTCGCGAGCGGGAGCTCCTACAATGAGCAGTTCTTC.

V gene TRBV6-6 combines with J gene TRBJ1-6; TRBD1 matches at 11 bases. V shed 7 bases and J 7 bases; nucleotides not matched to a gene: 6. Germline CDR1 is MNHNY and CDR2 is SVGAGI (reference sequence). CDR3 length equals 15 residues. DNA for the CDR3: TGTGCCAGCACCGGACAGGGGGCTGTCAATTCACCCCTCCACTTT. Translating gives CASTGQGAVNSPLHF.

The rearrangement joins TRBV5-4 to TRBJ2-3; D tentatively reads TRBD1 or TRBD2 (7 bases each). Germline V gene sequence: CDR1 SGHNT, CDR2 YYREEE (reference sequence). V lost 5 bases and J 3 bases, leaving 16 bases between the germline ends. The CDR3 is 15 amino acids. The CDR3 coding sequence is TGTGCCAGCAGTTGGGGGGGACAGAGAACAGATACGCAGTATTTT. It is translated as CASSWGGQRTDTQYF.